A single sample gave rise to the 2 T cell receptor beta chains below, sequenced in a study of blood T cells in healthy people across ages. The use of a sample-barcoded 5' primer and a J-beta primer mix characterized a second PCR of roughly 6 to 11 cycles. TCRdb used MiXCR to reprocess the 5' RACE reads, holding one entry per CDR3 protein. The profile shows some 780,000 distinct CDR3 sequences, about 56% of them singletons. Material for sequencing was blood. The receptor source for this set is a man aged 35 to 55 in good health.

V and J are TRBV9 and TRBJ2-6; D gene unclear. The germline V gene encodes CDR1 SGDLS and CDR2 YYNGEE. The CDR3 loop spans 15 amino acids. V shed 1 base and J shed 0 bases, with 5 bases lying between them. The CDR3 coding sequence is TGTGCCAGCAGCGTATACCGCTCTGGGGCCAACGTCCTGACTTTC. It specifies CASSVYRSGANVLTF.

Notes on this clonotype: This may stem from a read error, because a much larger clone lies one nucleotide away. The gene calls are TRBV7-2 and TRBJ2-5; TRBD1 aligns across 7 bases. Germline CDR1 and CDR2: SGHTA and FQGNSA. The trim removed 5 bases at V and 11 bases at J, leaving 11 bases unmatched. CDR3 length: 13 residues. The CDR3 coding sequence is TGTACCAGCAGCGACAGGGTGGGCGTTCAGCAGTACTTC. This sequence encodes CTSSDRVGVQQYF.